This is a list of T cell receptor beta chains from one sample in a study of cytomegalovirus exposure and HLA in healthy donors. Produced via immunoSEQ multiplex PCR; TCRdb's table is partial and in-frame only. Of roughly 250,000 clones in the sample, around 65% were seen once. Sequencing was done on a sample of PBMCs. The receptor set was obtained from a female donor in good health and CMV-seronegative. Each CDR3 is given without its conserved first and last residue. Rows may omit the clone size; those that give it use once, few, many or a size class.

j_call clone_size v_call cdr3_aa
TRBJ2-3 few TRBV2 ASNLLSDRGPY
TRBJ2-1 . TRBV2 ASKSASGKERDEQF
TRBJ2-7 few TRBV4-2 ASSQTTEQY
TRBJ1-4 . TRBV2 ASSEETGSNEKLF
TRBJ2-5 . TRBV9 ASSVGGLAGVGQETQY
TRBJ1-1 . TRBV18 ASSLDRNTEAF
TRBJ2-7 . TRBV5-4 ASSTTGTGFSYEQY
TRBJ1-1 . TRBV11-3 ASGQPKGGRNTEAF
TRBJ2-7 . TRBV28 ASSSAGGPNYEQY
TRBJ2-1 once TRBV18 ASSPPIGLAGVNEQF
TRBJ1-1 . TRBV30 AWSLEGLVTEAF
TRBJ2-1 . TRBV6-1 ASSSGTSGRNEQF
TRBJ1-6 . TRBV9 ASSVEGRGSPLH
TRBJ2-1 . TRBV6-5 ASSYSPSVLEQF
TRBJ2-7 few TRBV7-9 ASSPRGGLEEQY
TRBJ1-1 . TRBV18 ASSPPGATEAF
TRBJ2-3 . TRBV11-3 ASSLRGGQGEATQY
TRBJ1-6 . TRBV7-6 ASSLVGTDNSPLH
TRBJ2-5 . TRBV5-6 ASRFGIAFQETQY
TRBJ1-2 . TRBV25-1 ASSEYGGQNRLYGYT
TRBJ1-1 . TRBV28 ASSLLGGTEAF
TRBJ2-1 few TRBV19 ASTIWGSSYNEQF
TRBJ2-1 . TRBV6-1 ASIIAGGGNNEQF
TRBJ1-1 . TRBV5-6 ASSLDWQALNTEAF
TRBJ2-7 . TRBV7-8 ASSLVDRTYEQY
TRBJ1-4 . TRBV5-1 ASSLVGGLGNEKLF
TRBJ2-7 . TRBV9 ASSGGTGGVFHEQY
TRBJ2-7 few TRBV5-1 ASQQVAGTYEQY
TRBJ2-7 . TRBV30 ACGQGIYEQY
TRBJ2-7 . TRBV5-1 ASSREGAGTYEQY
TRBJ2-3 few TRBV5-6 ASSSLAALPSTDTQY
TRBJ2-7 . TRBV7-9 SSSLEAVIYEQY
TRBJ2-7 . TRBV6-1 ASRGRAGAYEQY
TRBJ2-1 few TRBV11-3 ASSFLDDYEQF
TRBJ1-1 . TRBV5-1 ASRFDTGQGWAF
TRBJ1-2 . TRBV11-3 ASRPRQGYGYT
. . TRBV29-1 SVGPSSYEQY
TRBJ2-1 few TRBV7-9 ASRGTSGTGEQF
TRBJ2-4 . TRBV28 ASSLQVPAKNIQY
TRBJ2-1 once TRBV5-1 ASRSGYNEQF
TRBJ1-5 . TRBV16 ASSQSRESNSNQPQH
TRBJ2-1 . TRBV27 ASSLRGAYNEQF
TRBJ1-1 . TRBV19 ASSNRAGPEAF
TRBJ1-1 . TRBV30 AWLRERGAF